Listed here are 28 T cell receptor beta chains from one sample, sequenced in a study of siplizumab effects on memory and regulatory T cells. Produced via immunoSEQ multiplex PCR; TCRdb's table is partial and in-frame only. The table includes 55,000 to 80,000 clones, 65% to 80% detected once. Sequenced input: memory CD4+ T cells sorted from blood. Receptor source: a human donor in good health.

The chain's CDR3 is CAISENEAGGPDTQYF. CDR3 in DNA: TGTGCCATCAGTGAGAATGAGGCGGGGGGGCCTGATACGCAGTATTTT. The chain links TRBV10-3 to TRBJ2-3, with 9 bases matching TRBD2. The V and J ends lost 2 bases and 6 bases, in that order; junction bases with no gene match: 9. Looked up from germline, CDR1 is ENHRY and CDR2 is SYGVKD. There are 16 residues in the CDR3.

This clone ranks as medium-sized. This sequence joins TRBV6-1 and TRBJ1-1, with D hard to call. This CDR3 region has 13 residues. V lost 6 bases and J 2 bases, leaving 10 bases between the germline ends. Germline V CDR1 and CDR2: MNHNS, SASEGT. The CDR3 DNA sequence: TGTGCCAGCAGCATAGGAATTAACACTGAAGCTTTCTTT. Translating it yields CASSIGINTEAFF.

V is TRBV6-1 and J is TRBJ2-7, with 10 bases matching TRBD2. The CDR3 totals 17 residues. The germline V gene has CDR1 MNHNS and CDR2 SASEGT. The V gene end was trimmed by 4 bases and the J gene end by 2 bases; junction bases not matched to a gene: 11. CDR3 sequence reads: CASSGDSGGKFTYEQYF. The CDR3 DNA follows: TGTGCCAGCAGTGGTGATAGCGGGGGGAAGTTCACCTACGAGCAGTACTTC.

CDR3 protein: CAWSQNRGQRDTF. The CDR3 bases are TGTGCCTGGAGTCAAAACCGGGGGCAGAGGGACACCTTC. The chain employs TRBV30 and TRBJ1-2; D might be TRBD1 (6 bases). In germline, CDR1 is GTSNPN, CDR2 SVGIG (reference sequence). The CDR3 is 13 amino acids. V gave up 2 bases and J gave up 12 bases, with 19 bases separating them. Looking up the rest from reference TRBV30 and TRBJ1-2 gives the full variable domain: SQTIHQWPATLVQPVGSPLSLECTVEGTSNPNLYWYRQAAGRGLQLLFYSVGIGQISSEVPQNLSASRPQDRQFILSSKKLLLSDSGFYLCAWSQNRGQRDTFGSGTRLTVV.

The genes are TRBV9 and TRBJ2-3; maybe TRBD2 (5 bases). The length of the CDR3 is 11 residues. CDR1 and CDR2 (germline): SGDLS, YYNGEE. Trimming removed 4 bases at V and 11 bases at J, with 11 bases between. CDR3 sequence reads: CASSISREQYF. CDR3 nucleotides: TGTGCCAGCAGCATAAGCCGGGAGCAGTATTTT. The full variable domain, with the rest looked up from reference TRBV9 and TRBJ2-3, is DSGVTQTPKHLITATGQRVTLRCSPRSGDLSVYWYQQSLDQGLQFLIQYYNGEERAKGNILERFSAQQFPDLHSELNLSSLELGDSALYFCASSISREQYFGPGTRLTVL.

The chain is built from TRBV7-3 and TRBJ2-1; D may correspond to TRBD1 or TRBD2 (6 bases each). This CDR3 is built from 16 residues. The V end was cut by 3 bases, the J end by 3 bases, with 15 bases between. The germline gives CDR1 SGHTA, CDR2 FQGTGA. The CDR3 sequence is CASSFSGAGSYNEQFF. Here the CDR3 DNA reads TGTGCCAGCAGCTTCTCGGGGGCGGGAAGCTACAATGAGCAGTTCTTC. Supplemented by reference TRBV7-3 and TRBJ2-1, the full variable domain reads GAGVSQTPSNKVTEKGKYVELRCDPISGHTALYWYRQSLGQGPEFLIYFQGTGAADDSGLPNDRFFAVRPEGSVSTLKIQRTERGDSAVYLCASSFSGAGSYNEQFFGPGTRLTVL.

This chain joins TRBV7-7 and TRBJ2-1; TRBD1 aligns across 10 bases. The CDR3 is 15 amino acids. Germline values: CDR1 SSHAT, CDR2 FNYEAQ (reference sequence). Trimming at V came to 5 bases and at J to 5 bases, leaving 6 bases not matched to a gene. The CDR3, as DNA: TGTGCCAGCAGCCCCGGGACAGGGGCCAACAATGAGCAGTTCTTC. Translation gives CASSPGTGANNEQFF.

This clone was detected once. As DNA, the CDR3 is TGTGCCAGCAGCGTAGACCCCATAGGACAGGTGAACACTGAAGCTTTCTTT. Amino acid sequence: CASSVDPIGQVNTEAFF. The chain employs TRBV9 and TRBJ1-1, with 7 nucleotides matching TRBD1. This CDR3 comprises 17 residues. Trimming took 0 bases from V and 0 from J; bases not matched to a gene: 8. Germline V gene sequence: CDR1 SGDLS, CDR2 YYNGEE.

This clone came up a few times. The J gene is TRBJ1-1, the V gene TRBV10-3; D is unresolved. The CDR3 consists of 13 residues. Germline loops: CDR1 ENHRY, CDR2 SYGVKD. Trimming took off 4 bases at V and 4 bases at J, with 10 bases between the two ends. The CDR3 region is CAISVNKGTEAFF. CDR3 coding DNA: TGTGCCATCAGTGTGAATAAGGGCACTGAAGCTTTCTTT.

This rearrangement joins TRBV2 to TRBJ2-1; D gene ambiguous. The germline CDR1 and CDR2 sequences are SNHLY and FYNNEI. The CDR3 is made up of 16 amino acids. V was clipped by 8 bases and J by 0 bases, with 17 bases between them. Here the CDR3 reads CASVEKTVSSYNEQFF. The CDR3 nucleotides read TGTGCCAGCGTTGAGAAGACTGTAAGCTCCTACAATGAGCAGTTCTTC. The variable domain in full, with the rest retrieved from reference TRBV2 and TRBJ2-1, is EPEVTQTPSHQVTQMGQEVILRCVPISNHLYFYWYRQILGQKVEFLVSFYNNEISEKSEIFDDQFSVERPDGSNFTLKIRSTKLEDSAMYFCASVEKTVSSYNEQFFGPGTRLTVL.

The chain recombines TRBV6-5 with TRBJ2-7; unclear D gene. Trimming removed 2 bases from V and 9 bases from J, with 17 bases in between. Germline loops: CDR1 MNHEY, CDR2 SVGAGI. The CDR3 spans 14 residues. The DNA for the CDR3 is TGTGCCAGCAGTTACGCATCGGGCCTCCTTGTGCAGTACTTC. This translates into CASSYASGLLVQYF.

The chain carries TRBV7-2 and TRBJ1-6; D is unclear. Looked up from germline, CDR1 is SGHTA and CDR2 is FQGNSA. The V end lost 5 bases, the J end lost 14 bases, and 16 bases lay between the germline ends. The CDR3 extends over 13 amino acids. For the CDR3, the DNA is TGTGCCAGCAGCCCAGGCGCCGGTCAGTCCCTCCACTTT. Translating gives CASSPGAGQSLHF.

The genes are TRBV11-2 and TRBJ1-4, with 7 positions matching TRBD1. The CDR3 is 15 residues long. Trimming took 6 bases from V and 4 from J; bases not matched to a gene: 8. The germline V gene encodes CDR1 SGHAT and CDR2 FQNNGV. DNA for the CDR3: TGTGCCAGCAGTCTCTCGCAGGGGGGTAATGAAAAACTGTTTTTT. This sequence encodes CASSLSQGGNEKLFF.

The CDR3 loop is CASSLAQETQYF. CDR3 bases: TGTGCCAGCAGCTTAGCGCAAGAGACCCAGTACTTC. V usage is TRBV7-9 and J usage is TRBJ2-5, with no clear D. CDR3 length equals 12 residues. Germline V CDR1 and CDR2: SEHNR, FQNEAQ (reference sequence). Between the trimmed V and J ends, which lost 0 bases and 2 bases, there was a span of 1 base.

The chain is built from TRBV11-2 and TRBJ1-2, with D hard to call. The germline V gene has CDR1 SGHAT and CDR2 FQNNGV. The CDR3 has 15 amino acids. Trimming stripped 6 bases from V and 6 bases from J, with 20 bases between. CDR3 DNA sequence: TGTGCCAGCAGTCTAGGCACTTTTAAACGAAATGGCTACACCTTC. Its protein is CASSLGTFKRNGYTF.

This clone came up a few times. The chain uses TRBV6-1 and TRBJ2-1; 8 nucleotides agree with TRBD1. CDR3 length equals 9 residues. The J segment lost 12 bases and the V segment lost 8 bases, leaving 0 bases of the junction unmatched. Germline-derived CDR1 and CDR2 are MNHNS and SASEGT. CDR3 amino acids: CASGQGQFF. DNA for the CDR3: TGTGCCAGCGGACAGGGGCAGTTCTTC.

The count of this clone is one. The gene calls are TRBV19 and TRBJ1-5; the D is unclear. The CDR3 sequence is 14 residues long. V lost 2 bases to trimming and J lost 6 bases, with 11 bases between them. CDR1 is LNHDA, CDR2 SQIVND, per germline (reference sequence). The CDR3 sequence is CASSIQSARQPQHF. The CDR3 nucleotides are TGTGCCAGTAGTATACAGTCAGCCCGTCAGCCCCAGCATTTT.

V usage is TRBV4-3 and J usage is TRBJ1-1; the D gene is possibly TRBD1 (5 bases). Germline CDR1 is LGHNA and CDR2 is YSLEER. The V and J ends lost 1 base and 1 base respectively, with 19 bases between them. This CDR3 spans 18 amino acids. The CDR3 is CASSQGYFGSGANTEAFF. The CDR3 DNA is TGCGCCAGCAGCCAAGGTTATTTCGGGTCTGGGGCGAACACTGAAGCTTTCTTT.

This chain connects TRBV10-3 to TRBJ2-5; 8 bases agree with TRBD1. With V trimmed by 1 base and J by 6 bases, 4 bases remained unmatched. The germline V gene has CDR1 ENHRY and CDR2 SYGVKD. The CDR3 totals 14 residues. CDR3 nucleotides: TGTGCCATCAGTGAGTTAGGACAGGGCAAGACCCAGTACTTC. Protein product: CAISELGQGKTQYF.

The V call is TRBV6-1, the J call TRBJ2-7; 7 bases align to TRBD1. The length of the CDR3 is 15 residues. CDR1 and CDR2 from the germline V gene are MNHNS and SASEGT. V dropped 4 bases and J dropped 2; count of bases not matched to a gene: 8. CDR3 region: CASSVQGTDTYEQYF. CDR3 sequence (DNA): TGTGCCAGCAGTGTTCAAGGGACAGATACCTACGAGCAGTACTTC.

The V call is TRBV10-3, the J call TRBJ2-5; D possibly matches TRBD1 or TRBD2 (5 bases each). Trimming cost V 6 bases and J 0 bases, with 14 bases left between them. This CDR3 has 15 amino acids. The germline CDR1 and CDR2 sequences are ENHRY and SYGVKD. CDR3 protein: CAISPGPTDQETQYF. Written as DNA, the CDR3 is TGTGCCATCAGCCCGGGACCGACAGACCAAGAGACCCAGTACTTC.

The V and J genes are TRBV4-1 and TRBJ2-1; 10 bases are shared with TRBD2. CDR3 length: 20 amino acids. Trimming took 0 bases from V and 0 from J; bases not matched to a gene: 11. CDR1 is MGHRA, CDR2 YSYEKL, per germline. The CDR3 sequence is CASSQDNHPSGGRSYNEQFF. DNA of the CDR3: TGCGCCAGCAGCCAAGACAACCACCCTAGCGGGGGTCGCTCCTACAATGAGCAGTTCTTC.

The chain carries TRBV19 and TRBJ1-3; D unclear. V was shortened by 3 bases and J by 0 bases, with 12 bases between the two germline ends. The germline V gene encodes CDR1 LNHDA and CDR2 SQIVND (reference sequence). This CDR3 region has 16 residues. In nucleotides, the CDR3 is TGTGCCAGTAGTATCCTATCGGTGTCCTCTGGAAACACCATATATTTT. Protein product: CASSILSVSSGNTIYF.

This clone was seen only a few times. The V call is TRBV6-5, the J call TRBJ2-7, with D tentatively TRBD2 (5 bases). The CDR3 length is 13 residues. The V and J ends lost 7 bases and 2 bases respectively, with 12 bases between them. Germline V gene data show CDR1 as MNHEY and CDR2 as SVGAGI. CDR3 sequence (DNA): TGTGCCAGCACGGCGGGTCTTACCTACGAGCAGTACTTC. It encodes CASTAGLTYEQYF.

The chain is built from TRBV18 and TRBJ1-1, with no clear D. The germline CDR1 and CDR2 sequences are KGHSH and LQKENI. The CDR3 has 13 residues. V was cut by 6 bases and J by 2 bases, with 10 bases left in between. CDR3 amino acids: CASSLDQNTEAFF. The CDR3 DNA is TGTGCCAGCTCCCTGGATCAAAACACTGAAGCTTTCTTT.

The chain carries TRBV28 and TRBJ1-2; D is uncertain. The V and J ends lost 5 bases and 2 bases respectively, with 12 bases between them. Germline V gene lookup returns CDR1 MDHEN and CDR2 SYDVKM. The CDR3 covers 14 residues. In DNA, the CDR3 is TGTGCCAGCAGTCCAGTTGAACCAAACTATGGCTACACCTTC. Translation: CASSPVEPNYGYTF.

V gene TRBV7-9 combines with J gene TRBJ2-1, with 9 nucleotides matching TRBD2. V shed 1 base and J 6 bases; nucleotides not matched to a gene: 10. CDR1 and CDR2 from the germline V gene are SEHNR and FQNEAQ (reference sequence). This CDR3 is 17 amino acids long. CDR3 sequence reads: CASSLGKAGGIGNEQFF. CDR3 DNA sequence: TGTGCCAGCAGCTTAGGGAAAGCGGGGGGAATCGGCAATGAGCAGTTCTTC.

This chain connects TRBV6-6 to TRBJ1-1; D gene uncertain. Germline CDR1 MNHNY, CDR2 SVGAGI (reference sequence). The CDR3 spans 14 residues. Trimming stripped 0 bases from V and 1 base from J, with 6 bases between. CDR3 sequence (DNA): TGTGCCAGCAGTTACTCGTCGTCGAACACTGAAGCTTTCTTT. Its protein is CASSYSSSNTEAFF.